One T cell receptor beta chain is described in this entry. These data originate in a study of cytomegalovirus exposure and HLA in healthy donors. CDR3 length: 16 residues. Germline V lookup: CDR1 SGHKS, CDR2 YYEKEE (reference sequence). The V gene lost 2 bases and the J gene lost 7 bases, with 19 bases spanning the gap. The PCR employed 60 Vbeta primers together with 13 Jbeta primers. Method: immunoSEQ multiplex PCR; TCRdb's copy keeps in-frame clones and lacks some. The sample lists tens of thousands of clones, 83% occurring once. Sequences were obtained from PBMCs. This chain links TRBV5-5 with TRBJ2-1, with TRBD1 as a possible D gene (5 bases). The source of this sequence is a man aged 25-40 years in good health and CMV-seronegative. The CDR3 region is CASSLGVMSNSNEQFF. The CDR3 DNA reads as TGTGCCAGCAGCTTAGGGGTGATGTCGAATTCGAATGAGCAGTTCTTC.